This entry lists 14 T cell receptor beta chains sequenced from one sample in a study of T cells in Graves' hyperthyroidism and ophthalmopathy. Template material for amplifying TCR beta CDR3 regions consisted of RNA transcripts. First-round RT-PCR of the TCR CDR3 relied on the HTBI primer set. TCRdb reprocessed the multiplex PCR reads with MiXCR, giving one entry per CDR3 protein. Of approximately 360,000 distinct CDR3 sequences in the sample, 20% to 25% were seen once. What was sequenced was blood. The origin of the receptors is a man in his fifties or sixties with Graves' hyperthyroidism.

This clonotype occurred a few times. The rearrangement joins TRBV19 to TRBJ1-5, with D maybe TRBD1 (5 bases). CDR1 is LNHDA and CDR2 is SQIVND in the germline V gene (reference sequence). V lost 4 bases, J lost 6 bases, and 22 bases lay in between. This CDR3 comprises 17 residues. The CDR3 loop is CASSTLQASRVGQPQHF. CDR3 bases: TGTGCCAGTAGTACCCTACAGGCTAGCAGGGTGGGTCAGCCCCAGCATTTT.

This clonotype was seen at least ten times. The chain has TRBV7-6 and TRBJ2-3, with a possible D match to TRBD2 (6 bases). The germline gives CDR1 SGHVS, CDR2 FNYEAQ. This CDR3 contains 16 residues. The ends were cut back, 2 bases at V and 0 bases at J, with 12 bases in the middle. As DNA, the CDR3 is TGTGCCAGCAGCTTATCGGGAGCGGGTAGCACAGATACGCAGTATTTT. Encoded protein: CASSLSGAGSTDTQYF.

The chain recombines TRBV12-3 or TRBV12-4 with TRBJ1-5; 8 nucleotides match TRBD1. The CDR3 is 14 residues long. J was trimmed by 7 bases and V by 6 bases; bases with no gene match: 8. The CDR3 DNA follows: TGTGCCAGCAGACATTCAGGGGGCGAGCAGCCCCAGCATTTT. Its protein product is CASRHSGGEQPQHF.

V is TRBV29-1 and J is TRBJ2-3; D is ambiguous. Germline CDR1 and CDR2: SQVTM and ANQGSEA. This CDR3 spans 13 amino acids. The V gene lost 2 bases and the J gene lost 6 bases, with 12 bases spanning the gap. The CDR3 sequence is CSVEIAKMDTQYF. CDR3 bases: TGCAGCGTTGAAATCGCGAAGATGGATACGCAGTATTTT.

This clonotype has only a few counts. This sequence joins TRBV7-3 and TRBJ2-2; tentative D call: TRBD1 (5 bases). Germline lookup yields CDR1 SGHTA and CDR2 FQGTGA. The ends were cut back, 3 bases at V and 0 bases at J, with 8 bases in the middle. CDR3 size: 15 residues. CDR3 nucleotide sequence: TGTGCCAGCAGCTTGGCAGGGACGAACACCGGGGAGCTGTTTTTT. This codes for CASSLAGTNTGELFF.

This clonotype showed up just a few times. Here the CDR3 DNA reads TGTGCCAGTAGTGGTACAGGCACCCAAGAGACCCAGTACTTC. Amino acids: CASSGTGTQETQYF. The V and J genes are TRBV11-1 and TRBJ2-5; TRBD1 might be the D (5 bases). Deletions cut 9 bases from V and 1 base from J, with 15 bases between. Germline V gene lookup returns CDR1 SGHAT and CDR2 FQDESV (reference sequence). The CDR3 covers 14 residues.

This clonotype was counted a few times. J is TRBJ2-5 and V is TRBV11-2; TRBD2 is a possible D gene (5 bases). The germline V gene has CDR1 SGHAT and CDR2 FQNNGV. This CDR3 spans 13 amino acids. V lost 2 bases and J lost 5, with 9 bases in between. The CDR3 sequence: CASSLSQRETQYF. In DNA form, the CDR3 reads TGTGCCAGCAGCTTAAGCCAGCGGGAGACCCAGTACTTC.

The chain carries TRBV29-1 and TRBJ2-7; either TRBD1 or TRBD2 may fit D (5 bases each). Trimming left V 1 base short and J 2 bases short, with 9 bases between. The CDR3 contains 13 residues. Germline values: CDR1 SQVTM, CDR2 ANQGSEA. CDR3 DNA sequence: TGCAGCGTTGAAGGAGAGGGGACCTACGAGCAGTACTTC. Translated, it gives CSVEGEGTYEQYF.

A single count supports this clonotype. This chain connects TRBV6-5 to TRBJ2-7, with 9 bases matching TRBD1. The CDR3 contains 18 residues. Germline V gene data show CDR1 as MNHEY and CDR2 as SVGAGI. Unmatched junction bases numbered 17, after V lost 8 bases and J lost 0 bases. DNA of the CDR3: TGTGCCAGCGGTTCAATAACGTACAGGGGGCGAAGCTCCTACGAGCAGTACTTC. This translates into CASGSITYRGRSSYEQYF.

The V gene is TRBV7-8, the J gene TRBJ2-7; 10 bases are a match to TRBD1. In germline, CDR1 is SGHVS, CDR2 FQNEAQ. V shed 2 bases, J shed 3 bases, and the junction held 4 bases outside the gene matches. This CDR3 spans 15 amino acids. The CDR3 coding sequence is TGTGCCAGCAGCTTACAGGGACAGGGGCTCTACGAGCAGTACTTC. Amino acids: CASSLQGQGLYEQYF.

The chain recombines TRBV19 with TRBJ1-5; maybe TRBD1 (5 bases). This CDR3 has 14 residues. V was pared by 8 bases and J by 4 bases, with 15 bases between. CDR1 is LNHDA and CDR2 is SQIVND in the germline V gene (reference sequence). CDR3 nucleotides: TGTGCCAGTGCAGACAGTAGGATAAATCAGCCCCAGCATTTT. This sequence encodes CASADSRINQPQHF.

This clonotype has only a few counts. The V call is TRBV5-1, the J call TRBJ2-7; D is tentatively TRBD1 or TRBD2 (5 bases each). The V end was cut by 1 base, the J end by 0 bases, with 11 bases between. The germline V gene has CDR1 SGHRS and CDR2 YFSETQ. The CDR3 runs to 15 residues. The CDR3 sequence is CASSLQGPNSYEQYF. In DNA, the CDR3 is TGCGCCAGCAGCTTGCAGGGACCAAACTCCTACGAGCAGTACTTC.

This clonotype was seen a handful of times. The J gene is TRBJ2-2, the V gene TRBV28; D is uncertain. The CDR3 is made up of 13 amino acids. V was trimmed by 7 bases and J by 2 bases, leaving 8 bases between them. Germline V lookup: CDR1 MDHEN, CDR2 SYDVKM. The CDR3: CASMNTNTGELFF. The CDR3 DNA reads TGTGCCAGCATGAACACAAACACCGGGGAGCTGTTTTTT.

This clonotype showed up just a few times. Given a much more abundant clone one base away, this may be a read error. This chain connects TRBV11-1 to TRBJ2-1, with D perhaps given as TRBD1 or TRBD2 (5 bases each). CDR1 SGHAT and CDR2 FQDESV come from the germline V gene (reference sequence). The CDR3 sequence is 17 residues long. The CDR3 here is CAGSATTTSRGNNEQFF. In DNA form, the CDR3 reads TGTGCCGGCAGCGCGACTACAACTAGTAGGGGTAACAATGAGCAGTTCTTC.